The 3 T cell receptor beta chains given below trace back to one sample, sequenced in a study of neurological immune-mediated disorders (dated by TCRdb to about 2019). Library method: 5' RACE. The instrument was an Illumina HiSeq 2500. Using fastp trimming at Q25 and MiXCR clonotype assembly, TCRdb reanalyzed the public sequencing data and kept in-frame beta chains. Every CDR3 protein is listed once, alongside the most common genes and DNA of its rows. The sample has tens of thousands of distinct CDR3 sequences on record, 9.4% of them singletons. The ten largest make up approximately 1.5% of the sample. The sequencing input was PBMCs. The origin of the receptors is a man aged 50-59 years in good health.

Many counts were recorded for this clonotype. CDR3 sequence reads: CASSQDTSSNQPQHF. CDR3 DNA: TGCGCCAGCAGCCAGGACACTTCTAGCAATCAGCCCCAGCATTTT. The chain carries TRBV5-1 and TRBJ1-5; perhaps TRBD1 as D (5 bases). Trimming removed 4 bases at V and 0 bases at J, with 11 bases between. The CDR3 consists of 15 residues. Germline-derived CDR1 and CDR2 are SGHRS and YFSETQ.

Many counts were recorded for this clonotype. This chain links TRBV7-2 with TRBJ1-1; 7 nucleotides agree with TRBD1. The V and J ends lost 2 bases and 5 bases, in that order; junction bases with no gene match: 11. The germline V gene has CDR1 SGHTA and CDR2 FQGNSA. The CDR3 loop spans 16 amino acids. The CDR3 region has the DNA TGTGCCAGCAGCTTATACGGACGCCAGGGGGAAACTGAAGCTTTCTTT. This encodes CASSLYGRQGETEAFF. Variable domain in full (rest from reference TRBV7-2 and TRBJ1-1): GAGVSQSPSNKVTEKGKDVELRCDPISGHTALYWYRQSLGQGLEFLIYFQGNSAPDKSGLPSDRFSAERTGGSVSTLTIQRTQQEDSAVYLCASSLYGRQGETEAFFGQGTRLTVV.

This clonotype has at least ten counts. This chain uses TRBV7-2 with TRBJ2-1; 10 bases agree with TRBD1. Germline trimming cut 8 bases from V and 8 bases from J; bases unmatched to any gene: 6. CDR3 length: 13 amino acids. Germline V gives CDR1 SGHTA, CDR2 FQGNSA. The DNA of the CDR3 is TGTGCCAGCCATCGGACAGGGGGTTATGAGCAGTTCTTC. The encoded protein is CASHRTGGYEQFF.